The rows below give T cell receptor beta chains drawn from one sample of a study of CD8 T cells in Susac syndrome. Each CDR3 protein is one row after TCRdb ran MiXCR on the immunoSEQ multiplex PCR reads. The sample has 150,000 to 200,000 distinct CDR3 sequences, just under 95% seen once. Source material: CD4+ T cells from PBMCs. The receptors stem from a human donor with Susac syndrome. CDR3s include the opening cysteine and the closing phenylalanine or tryptophan. A D gene is named only where the DNA matches it firmly. The listing skips clone size in some rows; elsewhere it reads once, few, many or a size class.

CDR3 DNA: TGCGCCAGCTATGGACAGGGGAAAGCTTTCTTT
CDR3 protein: CASYGQGKAFF
V gene: TRBV10-1
clone size: .
D gene: TRBD1
J gene: TRBJ1-1
CDR3 length: 11

CDR3 DNA: TGTGCCAGCAGTTTACAGGGAAATAGCAATCAGCCCCAGCATTTT
CDR3 protein: CASSLQGNSNQPQHF
V gene: TRBV27
clone size: .
D gene: .
J gene: TRBJ1-5
CDR3 length: 15

CDR3 DNA: TGTGCCACCGCAAGCGGAGAGACCCAGTACTTC
CDR3 protein: CATASGETQYF
V gene: TRBV6-2/TRBV6-3
clone size: .
D gene: .
J gene: TRBJ2-5
CDR3 length: 11

CDR3 DNA: TGCAGTGCTAGCGAACCCGGGACTGACTCCTACGAGCAGTACTTC
CDR3 protein: CSASEPGTDSYEQYF
V gene: TRBV20-1
clone size: .
D gene: .
J gene: TRBJ2-7
CDR3 length: 15

CDR3 DNA: TGCAGCGTGGTAACGGCCACTGAAGCTTTCTTT
CDR3 protein: CSVVTATEAFF
V gene: TRBV29-1
clone size: once
D gene: .
J gene: TRBJ1-1
CDR3 length: 11

CDR3 DNA: TGTGCCAGCAGCAAACGACAGGCTACTGGAAACACCATATATTTT
CDR3 protein: CASSKRQATGNTIYF
V gene: TRBV3-1
clone size: .
D gene: .
J gene: TRBJ1-3
CDR3 length: 15

CDR3 DNA: TGCGCCAGCAGCCACCGGGGGGGCCAAGAGACCCAGTACTTC
CDR3 protein: CASSHRGGQETQYF
V gene: TRBV5-1
clone size: .
D gene: TRBD2
J gene: TRBJ2-5
CDR3 length: 14

CDR3 DNA: TGTGCTAGCAGCTATACTAGCGGGGCAGATACGCAGTATTTT
CDR3 protein: CASSYTSGADTQYF
V gene: TRBV7-7
clone size: once
D gene: TRBD2
J gene: TRBJ2-3
CDR3 length: 14

CDR3 DNA: TGTGCCAGCAGCTTAGAGGCCCTTGGCGGCTACACCTTC
CDR3 protein: CASSLEALGGYTF
V gene: TRBV7-2
clone size: .
D gene: .
J gene: TRBJ1-2
CDR3 length: 13

CDR3 DNA: TGTGCCAGCAGCTTCAGGGTACCTGGGGCCAACGTCCTGACTTTC
CDR3 protein: CASSFRVPGANVLTF
V gene: TRBV7-2
clone size: .
D gene: .
J gene: TRBJ2-6
CDR3 length: 15

CDR3 DNA: TGTGCCAGCAGTTTAGCCCTTGGAGAAAACAGGGGGAGTGAAAAACTGTTTTTT
CDR3 protein: CASSLALGENRGSEKLFF
V gene: TRBV12-3/TRBV12-4
clone size: .
D gene: TRBD1
J gene: TRBJ1-4
CDR3 length: 18

CDR3 DNA: TGTGCCAGCAGCTCCCGTGAACTAGCGGGGAACACCTACGAGCAGTACTTC
CDR3 protein: CASSSRELAGNTYEQYF
V gene: TRBV13
clone size: .
D gene: TRBD2
J gene: TRBJ2-7
CDR3 length: 17

CDR3 DNA: TGTGCCAGCAGTTTACTCACGTCGGGGAACACTGAAGCTTTCTTT
CDR3 protein: CASSLLTSGNTEAFF
V gene: TRBV12-3/TRBV12-4
clone size: .
D gene: .
J gene: TRBJ1-1
CDR3 length: 15

CDR3 DNA: TGTGCCAGCCGCGGACTAGCTGCGGTCGAGACCCAGTACTTC
CDR3 protein: CASRGLAAVETQYF
V gene: TRBV27
clone size: .
D gene: TRBD2
J gene: TRBJ2-5
CDR3 length: 14

CDR3 DNA: TGCAGTGCTAGAGCGGGAGGTCTGTACGAGCAGTACTTC
CDR3 protein: CSARAGGLYEQYF
V gene: TRBV20-1
clone size: .
D gene: TRBD2
J gene: TRBJ2-7
CDR3 length: 13

CDR3 DNA: TGTGCCAGCAGAGAGACCACCGGGACAGGGACAGGCGCTTTCTTT
CDR3 protein: CASRETTGTGTGAFF
V gene: TRBV2
clone size: .
D gene: TRBD1
J gene: TRBJ1-1
CDR3 length: 15

CDR3 DNA: TGTGCCAGCAGCTTAGCGTCGCCCTACAATGAGCAGTTCTTC
CDR3 protein: CASSLASPYNEQFF
V gene: TRBV7-2
clone size: .
D gene: .
J gene: TRBJ2-1
CDR3 length: 14

CDR3 DNA: TGTGCCAGCAGCTTCTCCGCGGACACTGAAGCTTTCTTT
CDR3 protein: CASSFSADTEAFF
V gene: TRBV7-3
clone size: .
D gene: .
J gene: TRBJ1-1
CDR3 length: 13

CDR3 DNA: TGTGCCAGCAGGCGCGCCCAGGTGAGCGAGCAGTACTTC
CDR3 protein: CASRRAQVSEQYF
V gene: TRBV12-3/TRBV12-4
clone size: .
D gene: .
J gene: TRBJ2-7
CDR3 length: 13

CDR3 DNA: TGTGCCAGCTCACCCCGACAGGAGGCGAACACTGAAGCTTTCTTT
CDR3 protein: CASSPRQEANTEAFF
V gene: TRBV18
clone size: .
D gene: .
J gene: TRBJ1-1
CDR3 length: 15

CDR3 DNA: TGCAGGGGGGTTAGCGCCAATGAGCAGTTCTTC
CDR3 protein: CRGVSANEQFF
V gene: TRBV20-1
clone size: .
D gene: .
J gene: TRBJ2-1
CDR3 length: 11

CDR3 DNA: TGTGCCAGCAGTCCCCCACGAACCTACGAGCAGTACTTC
CDR3 protein: CASSPPRTYEQYF
V gene: TRBV28
clone size: .
D gene: .
J gene: TRBJ2-7
CDR3 length: 13

CDR3 DNA: TGTGCCAGCAGCGTGGGGCAACTCCGCACAGATACGCAGTATTTT
CDR3 protein: CASSVGQLRTDTQYF
V gene: TRBV9
clone size: .
D gene: .
J gene: TRBJ2-3
CDR3 length: 15

CDR3 DNA: TGCAGTGCTAGAGATCAGGCGAGGAACACTGAAGCTTTCTTT
CDR3 protein: CSARDQARNTEAFF
V gene: TRBV20-1
clone size: .
D gene: .
J gene: TRBJ1-1
CDR3 length: 14

CDR3 DNA: TGCGCCAGCAGCCATCGGGACAGGGTCTACGAGCAGTACTTC
CDR3 protein: CASSHRDRVYEQYF
V gene: TRBV4-1
clone size: .
D gene: TRBD1
J gene: TRBJ2-7
CDR3 length: 14

CDR3 DNA: TGCGCCAGCAGTGAATCCGGCAGCCCGAACACTGAAGCTTTCTTT
CDR3 protein: CASSESGSPNTEAFF
V gene: TRBV10-1
clone size: .
D gene: .
J gene: TRBJ1-1
CDR3 length: 15

CDR3 DNA: TGTGCCAGCAGCGCGGGCTGGGCGGCCGGGGGAGAGCAGTTCTTC
CDR3 protein: CASSAGWAAGGEQFF
V gene: TRBV5-4
clone size: .
D gene: .
J gene: TRBJ2-1
CDR3 length: 15

CDR3 DNA: TGTGCCAGCAGTTTCGGGACAGATAGCAATCAGCCCCAGCATTTT
CDR3 protein: CASSFGTDSNQPQHF
V gene: TRBV12-3/TRBV12-4
clone size: .
D gene: TRBD1
J gene: TRBJ1-5
CDR3 length: 15

CDR3 DNA: TGTGCCAGCAGTTTAAACAGGGCGAACACCGGGGAGCTGTTTTTT
CDR3 protein: CASSLNRANTGELFF
V gene: TRBV12-3/TRBV12-4
clone size: .
D gene: .
J gene: TRBJ2-2
CDR3 length: 15

CDR3 DNA: TGTGCCAGCAGGCGAGGAAGTGGGGCCAACGTCCTGACTTTC
CDR3 protein: CASRRGSGANVLTF
V gene: TRBV2
clone size: .
D gene: .
J gene: TRBJ2-6
CDR3 length: 14

CDR3 DNA: TGTGCCAGCAGCGCTACCCGGACTCACAATGAGCAGTTCTTC
CDR3 protein: CASSATRTHNEQFF
V gene: TRBV7-7
clone size: .
D gene: .
J gene: TRBJ2-1
CDR3 length: 14

CDR3 DNA: TGCGCCAGCAGCTCAAATCCAACGGGACAGGGGGCCGGTCGGACAGATACGCAGTATTTT
CDR3 protein: CASSSNPTGQGAGRTDTQYF
V gene: TRBV5-1
clone size: .
D gene: TRBD1
J gene: TRBJ2-3
CDR3 length: 20

CDR3 DNA: TGTGCCAGCAGTTTACGGGAGGCGTCCTACGAGCAGTACTTC
CDR3 protein: CASSLREASYEQYF
V gene: TRBV12-3/TRBV12-4
clone size: .
D gene: TRBD2
J gene: TRBJ2-7
CDR3 length: 14

CDR3 DNA: TGCGCCAGCAGCTTCCCGGGGGTGGCCTACAATGAGCAGTTCTTC
CDR3 protein: CASSFPGVAYNEQFF
V gene: TRBV5-1
clone size: .
D gene: .
J gene: TRBJ2-1
CDR3 length: 15

CDR3 DNA: TGTGCCAGCAGCTGGACAGCAAATAGCAATCAGCCCCAGCATTTT
CDR3 protein: CASSWTANSNQPQHF
V gene: TRBV12-3/TRBV12-4
clone size: .
D gene: .
J gene: TRBJ1-5
CDR3 length: 15

CDR3 DNA: TGTGCCAGCCGGGCGTGGGCTAGCACAGATACGCAGTATTTT
CDR3 protein: CASRAWASTDTQYF
V gene: TRBV2
clone size: once
D gene: .
J gene: TRBJ2-3
CDR3 length: 14

CDR3 DNA: TGTGCCAGCAGTTCACCGACAGGGGCCTACGAGCAGTACTTC
CDR3 protein: CASSSPTGAYEQYF
V gene: TRBV6-2/TRBV6-3
clone size: .
D gene: TRBD1
J gene: TRBJ2-7
CDR3 length: 14

CDR3 DNA: TGCGCCAGCAGCCAACCAGGAGGAACAGGAGCTTTCTTT
CDR3 protein: CASSQPGGTGAFF
V gene: TRBV5-1
clone size: .
D gene: .
J gene: TRBJ1-1
CDR3 length: 13

CDR3 DNA: TGTGCCAGCAGTTTTGGAGCGGGAGTCTCCTACAATGAGCAGTTCTTC
CDR3 protein: CASSFGAGVSYNEQFF
V gene: TRBV12-3/TRBV12-4
clone size: once
D gene: TRBD2
J gene: TRBJ2-1
CDR3 length: 16

CDR3 DNA: TGTGCCAGCTTCGGGAATCTAAACAATGAGCAGTTCTTC
CDR3 protein: CASFGNLNNEQFF
V gene: TRBV18
clone size: .
D gene: .
J gene: TRBJ2-1
CDR3 length: 13

CDR3 DNA: TGTGCCAGCACCCAAGATACGAGGGGGGAAAAACTGTTTTTT
CDR3 protein: CASTQDTRGEKLFF
V gene: TRBV25-1
clone size: .
D gene: .
J gene: TRBJ1-4
CDR3 length: 14

CDR3 DNA: TGCAGTGCTAGAGATGACCAAAGCGTCGGGGGGTACGAGCAGTACTTC
CDR3 protein: CSARDDQSVGGYEQYF
V gene: TRBV20-1
clone size: once
D gene: TRBD2
J gene: TRBJ2-7
CDR3 length: 16

CDR3 DNA: TGTGCCAGCAGCCAAGGGGACATGAACACTGAAGCTTTCTTT
CDR3 protein: CASSQGDMNTEAFF
V gene: TRBV4-2
clone size: .
D gene: .
J gene: TRBJ1-1
CDR3 length: 14

CDR3 DNA: TGTGCCAGCAGGACAGGGGACACTGAAGCTTTCTTT
CDR3 protein: CASRTGDTEAFF
V gene: TRBV2
clone size: .
D gene: TRBD1
J gene: TRBJ1-1
CDR3 length: 12

CDR3 DNA: TGTGCCAGCAGACAACGCCGGACAGAGAAGATTGAAGCTTTCTTT
CDR3 protein: CASRQRRTEKIEAFF
V gene: TRBV6-6
clone size: .
D gene: .
J gene: TRBJ1-1
CDR3 length: 15

CDR3 DNA: TGTGCCAGCAGTTTAGGACTTTCCATCAATCAGCCCCAGCATTTT
CDR3 protein: CASSLGLSINQPQHF
V gene: TRBV28
clone size: .
D gene: .
J gene: TRBJ1-5
CDR3 length: 15

CDR3 DNA: TGTGCCAGCAGCCGAGGTACAGGGGGCGGACAGCCCCAGCATTTT
CDR3 protein: CASSRGTGGGQPQHF
V gene: TRBV4-2
clone size: once
D gene: TRBD1
J gene: TRBJ1-5
CDR3 length: 15

CDR3 DNA: TGTGCCAGCAGCTTAGGGCAGGGGGCAACCTACGAGCAGTACTTC
CDR3 protein: CASSLGQGATYEQYF
V gene: TRBV7-8
clone size: .
D gene: TRBD1
J gene: TRBJ2-7
CDR3 length: 15

CDR3 DNA: TGTGCCAGCAGCTTAGGTGGGACAGTGGCGGGCGAGCAGTACTTC
CDR3 protein: CASSLGGTVAGEQYF
V gene: TRBV7-9
clone size: .
D gene: TRBD1
J gene: TRBJ2-7
CDR3 length: 15

CDR3 DNA: TGTGCCAGCTCACCGGTGATCAGCGGGAGTCCCGGGGATACGCAGTATTTT
CDR3 protein: CASSPVISGSPGDTQYF
V gene: TRBV18
clone size: once
D gene: TRBD2
J gene: TRBJ2-3
CDR3 length: 17

CDR3 DNA: TGCGCCAGCAGCTTGGCCACTCGGGGGGACAATGAGCAGTTCTTC
CDR3 protein: CASSLATRGDNEQFF
V gene: TRBV5-1
clone size: .
D gene: TRBD2
J gene: TRBJ2-1
CDR3 length: 15

CDR3 DNA: TGTGCCAGCAGCTTGAAGGGGGCGGACACCGGGGAGCTGTTTTTT
CDR3 protein: CASSLKGADTGELFF
V gene: TRBV5-4
clone size: .
D gene: TRBD1
J gene: TRBJ2-2
CDR3 length: 15

CDR3 DNA: TGTGCCAGCAGCTTATCCCCCCGGACAGGGGGCTACTCCTACGAGCAGTACTTC
CDR3 protein: CASSLSPRTGGYSYEQYF
V gene: TRBV11-2
clone size: .
D gene: TRBD1
J gene: TRBJ2-7
CDR3 length: 18

CDR3 DNA: TGTGCCAGCAGTGAAGGACTAGCGGGCTCCTACGAGCAGTACTTC
CDR3 protein: CASSEGLAGSYEQYF
V gene: TRBV6-4
clone size: .
D gene: TRBD2
J gene: TRBJ2-7
CDR3 length: 15

CDR3 DNA: TGTGCCAGCAGGCGGACCTGGCCCAAGACAGGAGAGACCCAGTACTTC
CDR3 protein: CASRRTWPKTGETQYF
V gene: TRBV27
clone size: .
D gene: .
J gene: TRBJ2-5
CDR3 length: 16

CDR3 DNA: TGCAGTGCTAGACCGGGGGGCGGGAGGGTCGATGAGCAGTTCTTC
CDR3 protein: CSARPGGGRVDEQFF
V gene: TRBV20-1
clone size: .
D gene: TRBD2
J gene: TRBJ2-1
CDR3 length: 15

CDR3 DNA: TGTGCCAGCAGGTCGCTAGCGGGAGATGATGAGCAGTTCTTC
CDR3 protein: CASRSLAGDDEQFF
V gene: TRBV2
clone size: .
D gene: TRBD2
J gene: TRBJ2-1
CDR3 length: 14

CDR3 DNA: TGCGCCAGCAGGGTTACGACGGGAGGATCATACAATGAGCAGTTCTTC
CDR3 protein: CASRVTTGGSYNEQFF
V gene: TRBV5-1
clone size: .
D gene: TRBD2
J gene: TRBJ2-1
CDR3 length: 16